This T cell receptor beta chain derives from a study of blood T cell repertoires in COVID-19. Study details: The samples span acute and convalescent COVID-19 from the United States, Italy and Spain. PBMCs, B-cell-depleted T cells, or T cells provided the cDNA or gDNA that made up the material.

This CDR3 spans 15 amino acids. V gave up 2 bases and J gave up 8 bases; unmatched junction bases: 4. Germline lookup yields CDR1 SGDLS and CDR2 YYNGEE. In the original analysis: Amplification of reference gene primers provided the estimated nucleated cell counts. Libraries were prepared by immunoSEQ multiplex PCR; TCRdb keeps only in-frame clonotypes and omits some of them. V and J calls plus clone size are reproduced from that table; the DNA served to infer D and trimming. The table has 90,000 to 120,000 clones, 71% seen once. The sample taken for sequencing was peripheral blood. The chain combines TRBV9 with TRBJ2-1; 13 positions agree with TRBD2. This TCR came from a woman aged 35 to 49 with acute or convalescent COVID-19. CDR3 DNA: TGTGCCAGCAGCGTTAGGGGACTAGCGGGGTATGAGCAGTTCTTC. It translates to CASSVRGLAGYEQFF.